The rows below give T cell receptor beta chains drawn from one sample of a study of CD8 T cells in ankylosing spondylitis. TCRdb re-derived calls from the 5' RACE reads in MiXCR, one entry per CDR3 protein. Counted here are around 250,000 distinct CDR3 sequences, 18% occurring once; the ten biggest clones make up about a third. Sequencing was done on a sample of blood, either unsorted or a sorted T cell fraction (not recorded which). Source of these receptors: a male donor with ankylosing spondylitis or in good health (not recorded which). Each CDR3 is given with its conserved first and last residue. D genes are given only for firm matches. Size tells how often a clone was seen (once, few, many) or the class of an expanded clone, and some rows leave it out.

>many|TRBJ2-7|TRBV5-1|TRBD2
TGCGCCATCGATAGCGGGCCCTACGAGCAGTACTTC
CAIDSGPYEQYF
>-|TRBJ2-2|TRBV25-1|-
TGTGCCAGCAGTGAATATCAGGGATCGAACACCGGGGAGCTGTTTTTT
CASSEYQGSNTGELFF
>-|TRBJ2-2|TRBV4-1|-
TGCGCCAGCAGCCAGTTACAGAGCACCGGGGAGCTGTTTTTT
CASSQLQSTGELFF
>-|TRBJ2-3|TRBV29-1|TRBD2
TGCAGCGTTGAGGGGCCTAGCGGGAGTAGCACAGATACGCAGTATTTT
CSVEGPSGSSTDTQYF
>-|TRBJ2-7|TRBV29-1|-
TGCAGCGGGTACTCAGGTTACGAGCAGTACTTC
CSGYSGYEQYF
>many|TRBJ2-3|TRBV7-3|-
TGTGCCAGCAGCTTAATCGCTAGCGACACAGATACGCAGTATTTT
CASSLIASDTDTQYF
>-|TRBJ2-2|TRBV20-1|-
TGCAGTGCTAGAGATGTGGCCTCTCTCGGGGAGCTGTTTTTT
CSARDVASLGELFF
>few|TRBJ2-5|TRBV5-1|TRBD1
TGCGCCAGCAGGGGTGGGACAGCCAATTCGGAGACCCAGTACTTC
CASRGGTANSETQYF
>-|TRBJ2-1|TRBV7-2|TRBD2
TGTGCCAGCAGCCCGGATTCGCGGGAGGCATACAATGAGCAGTTCTTC
CASSPDSREAYNEQFF
>few|TRBJ2-2|TRBV4-3|-
TGCGCCAGCAGCCAAGCGCCAGCCTTTGCGAACACCGGGGAGCTGTTTTTT
CASSQAPAFANTGELFF
>few|TRBJ2-3|TRBV5-5|-
TGTGCCAGCAGTTTAGCCGGACTCGCAGAGTCCACAGATACGCAGTATTTT
CASSLAGLAESTDTQYF
>few|TRBJ2-1|TRBV7-2|-
TGTGCCAGCAGCCCCAACCCTAATGAGCAGTTCTTC
CASSPNPNEQFF
>few|TRBJ2-2|TRBV6-2/TRBV6-3|-
TGTGCCAGCAGGAAACGGGACCTAACCGGGGAGCTGTTTTTT
CASRKRDLTGELFF
>many|TRBJ1-5|TRBV20-1|-
TGCAGTGCTAGAGACCAAGACCGCTATCAGCCCCAGCATTTT
CSARDQDRYQPQHF
>few|TRBJ2-3|TRBV15|-
TGTGCCACCAGCGTCTTGTGGGGAGCGGCAGATACGCAGTATTTT
CATSVLWGAADTQYF
>-|TRBJ1-5|TRBV11-1|-
TGTGCCAGCAGCCTAGGGACATCGGGCTTGGATAGCAATCAGCCCCGGCATTTT
CASSLGTSGLDSNQPRHF
>many|TRBJ2-5|TRBV29-1|-
TGCAGCGTTGATCGGGGACCCTACCAAGAGACCCAGTACTTC
CSVDRGPYQETQYF
>few|TRBJ2-1|TRBV11-2|TRBD2
TGTGCCAGCAGCTCCCAACTAGCGGGAGAAATCAACAATGAGCAGTTCTTC
CASSSQLAGEINNEQFF
>-|TRBJ2-3|TRBV28|-
TGTGCCAGCAGTTTTGAGCAGACTACGAGCACAGATACGCAGTATTTT
CASSFEQTTSTDTQYF
>-|TRBJ2-1|TRBV7-8|TRBD2
TGTGCCAGCAGCTTAGGCCTAGCGGGAGAAGACTACAATGAGCAGTTCTTC
CASSLGLAGEDYNEQFF
>-|TRBJ2-1|TRBV12-3/TRBV12-4|-
TGTGCCAGCAGTTTAGTAGGGGCGGCTGCATTTGGGGGTGAGCAGTTCTTC
CASSLVGAAAFGGEQFF
>few|TRBJ2-5|TRBV12-3/TRBV12-4|TRBD2
TGTGCCAGCAGCCACCCGGGACTAGCGGGAGATGAAGAGACCCAGTACTTC
CASSHPGLAGDEETQYF
>-|TRBJ1-2|TRBV20-1|TRBD1
TGCAGTGCTAGAGATGACAGGGGGCTCTATGGCTACACCTTC
CSARDDRGLYGYTF
>-|TRBJ2-3|TRBV6-1|-
TGTGCCAGCAGTGTTTGGCACTCGTACTATACCGAGCCAGATACGCAGTATTTT
CASSVWHSYYTEPDTQYF
>-|TRBJ2-1|TRBV4-3|TRBD2
TGCGCCAGCAGCCAAACTAGCGGGAGTTTTAATGAGCAGTTCTTC
CASSQTSGSFNEQFF
>-|TRBJ2-5|TRBV7-2|-
TGTGCCAGCAGCCCCCCGGCCGAAGAGACCCAGTACTTC
CASSPPAEETQYF
>few|TRBJ2-7|TRBV5-1|TRBD2
TGCGCCAGCAGCCCCCTCGCGGGCGGGAGCTCCTACGAGCAGTACTTC
CASSPLAGGSSYEQYF
>many|TRBJ2-6|TRBV7-2|-
TGTGCCAGCAGCTTAGAACACTCTGGGGCCAACGTCCTGACTTTC
CASSLEHSGANVLTF
>few|TRBJ2-7|TRBV9|-
TGTGCCAGCAGCGCTCCGACCGGAGGAACGGGGGAGCAGTACTTC
CASSAPTGGTGEQYF
>-|TRBJ2-7|TRBV29-1|TRBD2
TGCAGCGTTGTTGACGGGAGGGCCTACGAGCAGTACTTC
CSVVDGRAYEQYF
>-|TRBJ2-7|TRBV18|-
TGTGCCAGCCCTCTAGGGTCCTACGAGCAGTACTTC
CASPLGSYEQYF
>few|TRBJ2-1|TRBV11-2|TRBD2
TGTGCCAGCAGCTTCAGTCTAGCGGGAGCCTACAATGAGCAGTTCTTC
CASSFSLAGAYNEQFF
>few|TRBJ2-7|TRBV12-3/TRBV12-4|TRBD1
TGTGCCAGCAGTTGGCGACAGGGCCTACCATACGAGCAGTACTTC
CASSWRQGLPYEQYF
>few|TRBJ2-1|TRBV5-1|-
TGCGCCAGCAGCTTCCCTGATTCCGTTCCAACGGGCAATGAGCAGTTCTTC
CASSFPDSVPTGNEQFF
>few|TRBJ2-1|TRBV10-2|-
TGCGCCAGCAGTGAGGTGGGGAGCTCCTACAATGAGCAGTTCTTC
CASSEVGSSYNEQFF
>few|TRBJ1-1|TRBV29-1|TRBD1
TGCAGCGTTGAATACGGGACAGTGAACACTGAAGCTTTCTTT
CSVEYGTVNTEAFF
>many|TRBJ1-1|TRBV7-3|-
TGTGCCAGCAGCTTAACGACTACAGGCCTCGGGGCTGAAGCTTTCTTT
CASSLTTTGLGAEAFF
>-|TRBJ2-7|TRBV20-1|-
TGCAGTGCGACGGGGATTCAGGGACCCCCCTACGAGCAGTACTTC
CSATGIQGPPYEQYF
>-|TRBJ1-4|TRBV12-5|-
TGTGCTAGTGGTTTGCCCTTGGCTCCTGAAAAACTGTTTTTT
CASGLPLAPEKLFF
>few|TRBJ2-1|TRBV29-1|TRBD2
TGCAGCGTTGAAGAACCAGCGGGAGGGACGAACAGTGAGCAGTTCTTC
CSVEEPAGGTNSEQFF
>-|TRBJ2-4|TRBV7-9|TRBD2
TGTGCCAGCAGCCAAGACGCGGGAGTCGGAAACATTCAGTACTTC
CASSQDAGVGNIQYF
>many|TRBJ1-2|TRBV9|-
TGTGCCAGCAGCGTAGAGGCAGGCGGAGGCTACACCTTC
CASSVEAGGGYTF
>-|TRBJ2-1|TRBV7-3|TRBD2
TGTGCCAGCAGCGTCCTAGCGGGAGCGGCCAATGAGCAGTTCTTC
CASSVLAGAANEQFF
>-|TRBJ2-1|TRBV7-9|-
TGTGCCAGCTCCGTGCCAGTTGGTGAGCAGTTCTTC
CASSVPVGEQFF
>-|TRBJ1-5|TRBV2|-
TGTGCCAGCAGTGAATTACTGCGGGGTTACGGCAATCAGCCCCAGCATTTT
CASSELLRGYGNQPQHF
>-|TRBJ2-7|TRBV9|TRBD1
TGTGCCAGCAGCGTAGAACCAACGGCCGTACTGGGACAGGGGTTTCACGAGCAGTACTTC
CASSVEPTAVLGQGFHEQYF
>few|TRBJ2-7|TRBV28|-
TGTGCCAGCAGTTTCCCAAGCGGGCCCTACGAGCAGTACTTC
CASSFPSGPYEQYF
>few|TRBJ1-2|TRBV15|-
TGTGCCACCAGCAGAGGGGATCTCGAAGGCTACACCTTC
CATSRGDLEGYTF
>-|TRBJ2-7|TRBV7-2|-
TGTGCCAGCAGCTTAGCGTTTTGGGACAAGAGCTCCTACGAGCAGTACTTC
CASSLAFWDKSSYEQYF
>few|TRBJ1-3|TRBV5-1|TRBD1
TGCGCCAGCAGCCCAAGACAGGGGGAATCTGGAAACACCATATATTTT
CASSPRQGESGNTIYF
>few|TRBJ2-7|TRBV15|-
TGTGCCACCAGCGGACGGGCTTCGTCTTTGTACGAGCAGTACTTC
CATSGRASSLYEQYF
>-|TRBJ2-3|TRBV11-2|TRBD2
TGTGCCAGCAGCTCAATAGCGGGAGAGAGCACAGATACGCAGTATTTT
CASSSIAGESTDTQYF
>-|TRBJ2-2|TRBV12-3/TRBV12-4|-
TGTGCCAGCACCCATCCGGACAGCGCGAACACCGGGGAGCTGTTTTTT
CASTHPDSANTGELFF
>few|TRBJ2-3|TRBV12-3/TRBV12-4|-
TGTGCCAGCAGTTTTGGCGGGCACACAGATACGCAGTATTTT
CASSFGGHTDTQYF
>-|TRBJ2-4|TRBV5-4|-
TGTGCCAGCAGCCCGGGGGGCGGAGGAGCCAAAAACATTCAGTACTTC
CASSPGGGGAKNIQYF
>few|TRBJ2-1|TRBV4-1|-
TGCGCCAGCAGCCCGCCACCGAGGGATGAGCAGTTCTTC
CASSPPPRDEQFF
>many|TRBJ2-7|TRBV4-1|-
TGCGCCAGCAGCCCTCTAGCAGGCCCATCCTACGAGCAGTACTTC
CASSPLAGPSYEQYF
>many|TRBJ2-1|TRBV29-1|-
TGCAGCGTTGAAGTATCCTACAATGAGCAGTTCTTC
CSVEVSYNEQFF
>-|TRBJ2-5|TRBV6-2/TRBV6-3|TRBD2
TGTGCCAGCAGTTACTGGACAGAGGGGACTAGGCGAGAGACCCAGTACTTC
CASSYWTEGTRRETQYF